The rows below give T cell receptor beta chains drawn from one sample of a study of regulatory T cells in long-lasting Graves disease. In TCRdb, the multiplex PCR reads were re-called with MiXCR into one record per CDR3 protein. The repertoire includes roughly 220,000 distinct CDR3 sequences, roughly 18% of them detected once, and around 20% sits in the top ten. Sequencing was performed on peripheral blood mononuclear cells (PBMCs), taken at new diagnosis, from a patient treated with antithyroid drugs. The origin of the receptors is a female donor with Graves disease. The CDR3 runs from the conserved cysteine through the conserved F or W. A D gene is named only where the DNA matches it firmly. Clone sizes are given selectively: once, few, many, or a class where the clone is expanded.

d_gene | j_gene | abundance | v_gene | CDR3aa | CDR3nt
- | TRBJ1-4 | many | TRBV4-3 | CASSQDTGTNEKLFF | TGCGCCAGCAGCCAAGATACGGGGACTAATGAAAAACTGTTTTTT
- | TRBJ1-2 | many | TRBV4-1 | CASSQEEAGRRGYTF | TGCGCCAGCAGCCAAGAGGAAGCGGGGCGACGCGGCTACACCTTC
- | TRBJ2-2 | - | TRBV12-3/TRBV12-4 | CASSFIGGQGGSGELFF | TGTGCCAGCAGTTTTATCGGTGGGCAGGGGGGGTCCGGGGAGCTGTTTTTT
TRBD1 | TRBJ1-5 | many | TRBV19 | CASSPRDRLMKSNQPQHF | TGTGCCAGTAGCCCCAGGGACAGACTGATGAAGAGCAATCAGCCCCAGCATTTT
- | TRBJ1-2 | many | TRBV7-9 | CASSPRAILMGYTF | TGTGCCAGCAGCCCCCGAGCTATCCTCATGGGCTACACCTTC
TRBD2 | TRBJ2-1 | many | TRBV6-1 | CASTRTSYNEQFF | TGTGCCAGCACCCGGACTAGCTACAATGAGCAGTTCTTC
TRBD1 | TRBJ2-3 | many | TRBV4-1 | CASSQATGDADTQYF | TGCGCCAGCAGCCAGGCGACAGGGGATGCAGATACGCAGTATTTT
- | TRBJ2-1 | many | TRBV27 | CASSFWGLGNEQFF | TGTGCCAGCAGTTTCTGGGGGCTAGGCAATGAGCAGTTCTTC
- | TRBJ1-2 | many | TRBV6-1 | CASSETPYGYTF | TGTGCCAGCAGTGAAACTCCGTATGGCTACACCTTC
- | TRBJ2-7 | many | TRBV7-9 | CASSLGGTYEQYF | TGTGCCAGCAGCTTAGGGGGGACCTACGAGCAGTACTTC
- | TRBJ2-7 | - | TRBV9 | CASSVGGTNSYEQYF | TGTGCCAGCAGCGTAGGAGGGACCAACTCCTACGAGCAGTACTTC
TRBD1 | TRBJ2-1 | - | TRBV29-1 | CSVVIGTAYNEQFF | TGCAGCGTTGTTATCGGGACAGCCTACAATGAGCAGTTCTTC
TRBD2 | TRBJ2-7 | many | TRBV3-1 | CASSHVLAASTYEQYF | TGTGCCAGCAGCCACGTACTAGCGGCGTCTACCTACGAGCAGTACTTC
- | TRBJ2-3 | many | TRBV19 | CASSISYSTDTQYF | TGTGCCAGTAGTATCAGTTATAGCACAGATACGCAGTATTTT
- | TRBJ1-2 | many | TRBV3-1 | CASSRDSSGYTF | TGTGCCAGCAGCCGAGACAGTTCTGGCTACACCTTC
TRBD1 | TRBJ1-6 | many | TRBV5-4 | CASSLWGQRQGALHF | TGTGCCAGCAGCTTGTGGGGACAGCGGCAGGGGGCCCTCCACTTT
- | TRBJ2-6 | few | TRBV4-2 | CASSQDFPSGANVLTF | TGTGCCAGCAGCCAAGATTTCCCATCTGGGGCCAACGTCCTGACTTTC